Shown below are 18 T cell receptor beta chains from a single sample sequenced in a study of cytomegalovirus exposure and HLA in healthy donors. The study ran its PCR with 60 Vbeta and 13 Jbeta primers. The protocol was immunoSEQ multiplex PCR, while the TCRdb copy is restricted to in-frame clones and leaves out a portion. The sample consists of about 130,000 clones, around 68% of them appearing once. The sequenced material came from PBMCs. Every receptor here comes from a man in his forties in good health and CMV-seropositive.

The chain uses TRBV4-2 and TRBJ2-1, with 7 bases lining up with TRBD2. The J segment lost 6 bases and the V segment lost 1 base, leaving 18 bases of the junction unmatched. The CDR3 extends over 19 amino acids. Germline assignment: CDR1 LGHNA and CDR2 YNFKEQ. CDR3 sequence: CASSQGGLTSATNSNEQFF. CDR3 DNA sequence: TGTGCCAGCAGCCAAGGGGGCCTTACTAGCGCGACTAACAGCAATGAGCAGTTCTTC.

The J gene is TRBJ2-1, the V gene TRBV9, with 8 bases identical to TRBD2. CDR1 is SGDLS and CDR2 is YYNGEE in the germline V gene. The CDR3 has 15 amino acids. The trim removed 0 bases at V and 6 bases at J, leaving 5 bases unmatched. CDR3 residues: CASSVDGRAINEQFF. Written as DNA, the CDR3 is TGTGCCAGCAGCGTAGACGGGAGGGCCATCAATGAGCAGTTCTTC.

This clone was seen a handful of times. The gene calls are TRBV6-5 and TRBJ1-2, with 8 bases identical to TRBD1. This CDR3 has 14 residues. Germline V gene lookup returns CDR1 MNHEY and CDR2 SVGAGI. Unmatched junction bases numbered 5, after V lost 5 bases and J lost 3 bases. As DNA, the CDR3 is TGTGCCAGCAGTCCACAGGGGGGGGACTATGGCTACACCTTC. Translating gives CASSPQGGDYGYTF.

This clone was detected a few times. This chain uses TRBV6-1 with TRBJ2-3; possible D gene TRBD2, 6 bases. V lost 4 bases, J lost 2 bases, and 10 bases lay in between. Looked up from germline, CDR1 is MNHNS and CDR2 is SASEGT. The CDR3 spans 14 residues. Here the CDR3 reads CASSAGGNTDTQYF. Here the CDR3 DNA reads TGTGCCAGCAGTGCCGGGGGAAACACAGATACGCAGTATTTT.

This clone was found a few times. This sequence joins TRBV9 and TRBJ2-2, with TRBD2 matching over 8 bases. The V gene's germline CDR1 is SGDLS and CDR2 YYNGEE. This CDR3 region has 16 residues. The trim removed 4 bases at V and 5 bases at J, leaving 10 bases unmatched. The CDR3 loop is CASSPPQRETTGELFF. The CDR3 region has the DNA TGTGCCAGCAGCCCCCCTCAGCGGGAGACTACCGGGGAGCTGTTTTTT.

V is TRBV7-2 and J is TRBJ2-5; no clear D. V shed 0 bases and J shed 2 bases, with 16 bases lying between them. The CDR3 extends over 17 amino acids. The germline V gene encodes CDR1 SGHTA and CDR2 FQGNSA. The CDR3 DNA is TGTGCCAGCAGCTTAGCCGTGAGAGGCGTTGGGCAAGAGACCCAGTACTTC. Translated, it gives CASSLAVRGVGQETQYF.

The chain recombines TRBV7-3 with TRBJ2-7; D gene ambiguous. The ends were cut back, 2 bases at V and 3 bases at J, with 11 bases in the middle. The CDR3 is made up of 14 amino acids. CDR1 and CDR2 (germline): SGHTA, FQGTGA. CDR3 bases: TGTGCCAGCAGCTTAGGAAGCGCCAGCTACGAGCAGTACTTC. This encodes CASSLGSASYEQYF.

The rearrangement uses TRBV5-6 and TRBJ1-2; 10 bases align to TRBD1. This CDR3 region has 14 residues. Unmatched junction bases numbered 2, after V lost 4 bases and J lost 2 bases. Germline V gene sequence: CDR1 SGHDT, CDR2 YYEEEE. The CDR3 DNA reads as TGTGCCAGCAGCGCGGGACAGGGGAACTATGGCTACACCTTC. Protein: CASSAGQGNYGYTF.

V is TRBV6-5 and J is TRBJ2-1, with D possibly TRBD2 on 5 matching bases. The CDR3 extends over 14 amino acids. Per germline, CDR1 MNHEY and CDR2 SVGAGI. V lost 2 bases and J lost 10, with 15 bases in between. The CDR3 here is CASSYDYPRREQFF. DNA for the CDR3: TGTGCCAGCAGTTACGACTACCCCAGAAGGGAGCAGTTCTTC.

The CDR3 bases are TGTGCCACCCAAAGAACGGACAGGGCTCAGCCCCAGCATTTT. Protein product: CATQRTDRAQPQHF. The genes are TRBV15 and TRBJ1-5; 8 nucleotides align to TRBD1. This CDR3 has 14 amino acids. Germline V gives CDR1 LNHNV, CDR2 YYDKDF (reference sequence). With 8 bases clipped from V and 6 bases from J, the junction kept 9 bases outside the gene matches.

The rearrangement uses TRBV28 and TRBJ1-4, with D possibly being TRBD1 (6 bases). Trimming cost V 5 bases and J 1 base, with 11 bases left between them. Germline V gene data show CDR1 as MDHEN and CDR2 as SYDVKM. The CDR3 contains 15 residues. CDR3 region: CASSETGRTNEKLFF. The CDR3 DNA sequence: TGTGCCAGCAGTGAGACAGGACGAACTAATGAAAAACTGTTTTTT.

The chain has TRBV6-6 and TRBJ2-5, with TRBD2 matching 10 bases. The CDR3 is made up of 14 amino acids. V trimming: 10 bases; J trimming: 0 bases; junction bases outside the gene matches: 5. The V gene's germline CDR1 is MNHNY and CDR2 SVGAGI (reference sequence). For the CDR3, the DNA is TGTGCCACCCAGACTAGCGGGTACCAAGAGACCCAGTACTTC. Translating gives CATQTSGYQETQYF.

The V call is TRBV2, the J call TRBJ2-4; perhaps TRBD2 as D (5 bases). V was clipped by 6 bases and J by 0 bases, with 12 bases between them. This CDR3 comprises 15 residues. The germline gives CDR1 SNHLY, CDR2 FYNNEI. CDR3 residues: CASRLTTLAKNIQYF. The CDR3 nucleotides read TGTGCCAGCAGGCTGACTACCCTAGCCAAAAACATTCAGTACTTC.

The chain is built from TRBV7-2 and TRBJ2-7; TRBD1 aligns across 7 bases. Germline assignment: CDR1 SGHTA and CDR2 FQGNSA. The CDR3 covers 14 residues. The V and J ends lost 0 bases and 2 bases, in that order; junction bases with no gene match: 1. The CDR3 protein is CASSLADRTYEQYF. CDR3 DNA: TGTGCCAGCAGCTTAGCGGACAGGACCTACGAGCAGTACTTC.

The rearrangement uses TRBV10-3 and TRBJ2-3; D is unresolved. The germline gives CDR1 ENHRY, CDR2 SYGVKD. The V and J ends lost 0 bases and 2 bases respectively, with 6 bases between them. The CDR3 length is 14 residues. The CDR3 here is CAISESLNTDTQYF. For the CDR3, the DNA is TGTGCCATCAGTGAGTCCCTTAACACAGATACGCAGTATTTT.

J is TRBJ2-2 and V is TRBV21-1; the DNA was not used to check the table's D call, TRBD2. TRBV21-1 is recorded as a pseudogene. The CDR3 runs to 16 residues. CDR3: CASSKGETSGTGELFF. The CDR3 coding sequence is TGTGCCAGCAGCAAAGGAGAGACTAGCGGTACCGGGGAGCTGTTTTTT.

This chain links TRBV6-5 with TRBJ1-1; possible D gene TRBD1, 6 bases. Trimming took off 7 bases at V and 3 bases at J, with 12 bases between the two ends. The CDR3 consists of 13 residues. Per germline, CDR1 MNHEY and CDR2 SVGAGI. CDR3 DNA: TGTGCCAGCAAAATACAGGGTTACACTGAAGCTTTCTTT. It is translated as CASKIQGYTEAFF.

The chain couples TRBV11-2 to TRBJ2-7; TRBD1 aligns across 9 bases. This CDR3 is 15 amino acids long. V lost 2 bases, J lost 6 bases, and 8 bases stayed unmatched. CDR1 and CDR2 (germline): SGHAT, FQNNGV. The CDR3 spells CASSLRPQGAAEQYF. CDR3 coding DNA: TGTGCCAGCAGCTTACGCCCACAGGGGGCTGCCGAGCAGTACTTC.